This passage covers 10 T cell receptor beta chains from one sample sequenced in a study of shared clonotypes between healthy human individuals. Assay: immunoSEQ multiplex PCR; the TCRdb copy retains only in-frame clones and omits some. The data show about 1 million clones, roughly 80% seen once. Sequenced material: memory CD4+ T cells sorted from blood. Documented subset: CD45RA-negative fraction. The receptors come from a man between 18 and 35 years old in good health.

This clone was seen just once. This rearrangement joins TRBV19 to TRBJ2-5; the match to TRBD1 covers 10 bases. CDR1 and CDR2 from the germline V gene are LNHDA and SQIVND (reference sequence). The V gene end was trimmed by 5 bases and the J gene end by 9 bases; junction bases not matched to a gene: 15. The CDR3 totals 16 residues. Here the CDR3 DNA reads TGTGCCAGTAGTGGTGTCCCCGGGACAGGGGATTGGGCCCAGTACTTC. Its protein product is CASSGVPGTGDWAQYF.

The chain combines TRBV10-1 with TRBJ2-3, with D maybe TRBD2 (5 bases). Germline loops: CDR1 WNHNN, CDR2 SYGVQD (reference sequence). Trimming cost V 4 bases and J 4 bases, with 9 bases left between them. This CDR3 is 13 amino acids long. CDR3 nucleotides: TGCGCCAGCAGTGGGCCCGGGGCAGATACGCAGTATTTT. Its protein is CASSGPGADTQYF.

The DNA of the CDR3 is TGTGCCAGTACCCTGGCCGGGATCGCACCTAACACCGGGGAGCTGTTTTTT. It translates to CASTLAGIAPNTGELFF. The genes are TRBV19 and TRBJ2-2; perhaps TRBD2 as D (5 bases). From germline, CDR1 is LNHDA and CDR2 SQIVND (reference sequence). Trimming pared 7 bases from V and 2 bases from J, leaving 20 bases between. The CDR3 has 17 amino acids.

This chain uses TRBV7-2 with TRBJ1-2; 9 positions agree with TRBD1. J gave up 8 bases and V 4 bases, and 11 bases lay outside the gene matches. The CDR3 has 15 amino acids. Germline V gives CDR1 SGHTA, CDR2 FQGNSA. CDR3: CASSSQPGQGYGYTF. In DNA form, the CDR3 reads TGTGCCAGCAGCTCACAGCCGGGACAGGGTTACGGCTACACCTTC.

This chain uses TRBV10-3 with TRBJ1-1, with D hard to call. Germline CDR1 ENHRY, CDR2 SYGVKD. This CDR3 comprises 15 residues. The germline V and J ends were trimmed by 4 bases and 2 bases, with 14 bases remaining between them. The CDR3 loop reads CAISARTDSNTEAFF. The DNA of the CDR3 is TGTGCCATCAGTGCCCGGACCGACTCAAACACTGAAGCTTTCTTT.

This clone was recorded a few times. The CDR3 here is CASSFGTSGRAGAKNIQYF. The CDR3 DNA reads as TGTGCCAGCAGTTTTGGGACTAGCGGGAGGGCCGGGGCCAAAAACATTCAGTACTTC. The V and J genes are TRBV27 and TRBJ2-4; 16 bases agree with TRBD2. V shed 3 bases and J 1 base; nucleotides not matched to a gene: 6. This CDR3 is built from 19 residues. In germline, CDR1 is MNHEY, CDR2 SMNVEV (reference sequence).

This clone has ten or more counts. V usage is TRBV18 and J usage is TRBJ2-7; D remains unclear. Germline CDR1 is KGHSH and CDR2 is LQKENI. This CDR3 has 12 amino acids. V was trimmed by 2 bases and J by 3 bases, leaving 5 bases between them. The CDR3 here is CASSPDNYEQYF. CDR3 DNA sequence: TGTGCCAGCTCACCAGACAACTACGAGCAGTACTTC.

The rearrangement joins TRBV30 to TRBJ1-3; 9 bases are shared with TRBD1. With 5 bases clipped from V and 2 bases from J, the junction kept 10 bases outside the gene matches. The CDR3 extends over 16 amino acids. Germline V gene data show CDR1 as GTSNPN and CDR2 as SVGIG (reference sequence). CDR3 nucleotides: TGTGCCTGGGCAACCCGGACAGGGGTGACTGGAAACACCATATATTTT. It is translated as CAWATRTGVTGNTIYF.

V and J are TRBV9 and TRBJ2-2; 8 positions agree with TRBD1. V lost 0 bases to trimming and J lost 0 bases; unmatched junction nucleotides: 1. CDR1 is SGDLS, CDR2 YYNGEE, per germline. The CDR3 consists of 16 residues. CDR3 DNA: TGTGCCAGCAGCGTAGGGACAGGGTCGAACACCGGGGAGCTGTTTTTT. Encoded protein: CASSVGTGSNTGELFF.

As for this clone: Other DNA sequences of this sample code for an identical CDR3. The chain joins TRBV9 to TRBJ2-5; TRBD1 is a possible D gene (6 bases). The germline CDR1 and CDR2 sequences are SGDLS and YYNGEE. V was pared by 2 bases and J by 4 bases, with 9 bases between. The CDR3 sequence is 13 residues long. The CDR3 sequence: CASSVGRGETQYF. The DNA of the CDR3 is TGTGCCAGCAGCGTGGGCAGGGGAGAGACCCAGTACTTC. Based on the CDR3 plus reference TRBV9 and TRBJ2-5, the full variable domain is DSGVTQTPKHLITATGQRVTLRCSPRSGDLSVYWYQQSLDQGLQFLIQYYNGEERAKGNILERFSAQQFPDLHSELNLSSLELGDSALYFCASSVGRGETQYFGPGTRLLVL.